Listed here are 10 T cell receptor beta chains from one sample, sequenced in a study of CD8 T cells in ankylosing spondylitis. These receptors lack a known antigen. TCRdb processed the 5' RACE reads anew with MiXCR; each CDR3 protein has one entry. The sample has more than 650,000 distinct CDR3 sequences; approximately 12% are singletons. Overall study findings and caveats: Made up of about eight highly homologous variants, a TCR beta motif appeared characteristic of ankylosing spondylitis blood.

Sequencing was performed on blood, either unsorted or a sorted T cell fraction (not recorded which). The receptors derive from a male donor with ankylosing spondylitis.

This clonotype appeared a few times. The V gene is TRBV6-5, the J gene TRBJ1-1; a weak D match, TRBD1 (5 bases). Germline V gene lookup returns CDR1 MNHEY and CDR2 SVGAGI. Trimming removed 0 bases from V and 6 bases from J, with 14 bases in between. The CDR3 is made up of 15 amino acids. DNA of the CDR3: TGTGCCAGCAGTTACTCGGTCCCTGGACAATCTGAAGCTTTCTTT. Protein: CASSYSVPGQSEAFF.

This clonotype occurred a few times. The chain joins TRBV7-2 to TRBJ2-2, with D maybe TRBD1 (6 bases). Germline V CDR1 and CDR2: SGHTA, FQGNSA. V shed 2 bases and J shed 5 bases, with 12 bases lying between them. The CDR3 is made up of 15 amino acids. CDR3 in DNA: TGTGCCAGCAGCTTAAAGGGCCAGGGGACCGGGGAGCTGTTTTTT. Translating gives CASSLKGQGTGELFF. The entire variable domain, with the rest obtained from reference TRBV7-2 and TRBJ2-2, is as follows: GAGVSQSPSNKVTEKGKDVELRCDPISGHTALYWYRQSLGQGLEFLIYFQGNSAPDKSGLPSDRFSAERTGGSVSTLTIQRTQQEDSAVYLCASSLKGQGTGELFFGEGSRLTVL.

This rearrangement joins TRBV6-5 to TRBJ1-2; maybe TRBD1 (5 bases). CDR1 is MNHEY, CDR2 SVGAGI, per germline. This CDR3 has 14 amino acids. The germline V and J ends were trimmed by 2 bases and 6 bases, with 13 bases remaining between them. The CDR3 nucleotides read TGTGCCAGCAGTTACACCGTGGGGGTGGATGGCTACACCTTC. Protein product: CASSYTVGVDGYTF.

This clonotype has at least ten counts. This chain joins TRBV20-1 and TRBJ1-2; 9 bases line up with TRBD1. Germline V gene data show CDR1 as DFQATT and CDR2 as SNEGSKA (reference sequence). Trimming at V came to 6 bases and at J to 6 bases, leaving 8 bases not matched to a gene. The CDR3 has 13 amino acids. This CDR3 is CSARRTGANGYTF. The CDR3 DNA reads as TGCAGTGCCCGCCGGACAGGGGCGAATGGCTACACCTTC.

This CDR3 reads CSVEALYGYTF. CDR3 nucleotide sequence: TGCAGCGTTGAAGCCCTCTATGGCTACACCTTC. V usage is TRBV29-1 and J usage is TRBJ1-2; no reliable D call. Trimming took 1 base from V and 4 from J, leaving 4 bases between them. The CDR3 covers 11 residues. Germline V gene sequence: CDR1 SQVTM, CDR2 ANQGSEA.

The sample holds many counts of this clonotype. This CDR3 reads CSVDRYGTGSTDTQYF. CDR3 in DNA: TGCAGCGTTGATAGGTACGGGACAGGCTCCACAGATACGCAGTATTTT. The rearrangement links TRBV29-1 to TRBJ2-3, with TRBD1 identical over 8 bases. The CDR3 totals 16 residues. Germline CDR1 reads SQVTM; CDR2 reads ANQGSEA. The junction had 10 bases not matched to a gene; V was cut back by 3 bases and J by 2 bases.

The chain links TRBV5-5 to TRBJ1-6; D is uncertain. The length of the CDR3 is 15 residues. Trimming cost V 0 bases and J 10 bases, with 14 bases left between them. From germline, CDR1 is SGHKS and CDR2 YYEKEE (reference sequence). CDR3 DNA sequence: TGTGCCAGCAGCTTGGGTGACATTTCCACGTCACCCCTCCACTTT. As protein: CASSLGDISTSPLHF.

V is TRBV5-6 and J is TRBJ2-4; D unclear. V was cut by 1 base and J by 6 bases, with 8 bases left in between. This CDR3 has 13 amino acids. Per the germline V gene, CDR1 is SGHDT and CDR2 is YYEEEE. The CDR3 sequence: CASSLWEVNIQYF. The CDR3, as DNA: TGTGCCAGCAGCTTGTGGGAAGTAAACATTCAGTACTTC.

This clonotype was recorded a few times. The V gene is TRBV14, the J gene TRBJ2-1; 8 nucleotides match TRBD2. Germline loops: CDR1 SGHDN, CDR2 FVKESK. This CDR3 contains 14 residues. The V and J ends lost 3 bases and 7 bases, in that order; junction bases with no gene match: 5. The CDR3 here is CASSQGREANEQFF. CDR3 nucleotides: TGTGCCAGCAGCCAGGGGCGGGAGGCGAATGAGCAGTTCTTC.

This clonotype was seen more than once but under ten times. The CDR3 DNA reads as TGTGCCAGCAGCCCCCGCCGGGTTTGGAGATCCTACAATGAGCAGTTCTTC. It specifies CASSPRRVWRSYNEQFF. This chain connects TRBV5-8 to TRBJ2-1; D is ambiguous. Germline V CDR1 and CDR2: SGHTS, YDEGEE. The CDR3 totals 17 residues. The ends were cut back, 4 bases at V and 1 base at J, with 18 bases in the middle.